This entry describes one T cell receptor beta chain. This clone's antigen is unknown. Base qualities are not recorded, but no much larger clone differs from it by a single base. These data are taken from a study of blood T cells in healthy people across ages (dated by TCRdb to 2013 to 2016). The study in broad terms: In model experiments, roughly one uniquely barcoded TCR beta cDNA molecule per two T cells was captured by template switching. The study measured age-related changes in TCR beta repertoire diversity using deep sequencing normalized with unique cDNA molecular identifiers. Donors were grouped into four age groups: young (average about 15 years), middle-aged (39), aged (roughly 67) and long-lived (over 80). Two additional independent replicas of 1 million unique cDNA reads from the same blood draw were analyzed for two donors (one aged 18 to 29 and one aged 80 or older).

The donors were a few dozen Caucasian individuals from Russia, aged about 6 to 95 years, who were systemically healthy. Each donor gave 8 to 10 milliliters of peripheral blood, collected into EDTA-treated Vacutainer tubes. Ficoll-Paque density-gradient centrifugation was used to isolate PBMCs, with at least 7 million per sample. Trizol reagent was used to extract total RNA from the PBMCs, yielding at least 6 micrograms per sample. For every donor, an aliquot of PBMCs went through flow cytometry to measure the percentages of naive CD45RAhigh/CD27high T cells. Paper-wide results and their limitations: Observed TCR beta diversity per million T cells fell roughly linearly with age, and a significant reduction was already apparent by age roughly 40. Estimates of total diversity from one million sequenced T cells were regarded as lower bounds and underestimates. There was a strong correlation between observed TCR beta diversity and the percentage of naive T cells measured by flow cytometry. Bulk unsorted PBMC profiling prevented conclusive comparison of naive and antigen-experienced compartments. Because donor CMV infection status was unknown, age-related changes in expanded clonotypes were potentially confounded. Compared with the aged group, more naive CD4+ T cells, fewer expanded clones and increased TCR diversity were shown by the long-lived group, suggesting age selection.

The library was obtained by 5' RACE. This sample was sequenced with an Illumina HiSeq 2500. The second PCR ran for roughly 7 to 12 cycles and used a J-beta primer mix along with a sample-barcoded 5' primer. A template-switch 5' adaptor carrying 12 random nucleotides introduced a unique molecular identifier onto each TCR beta cDNA molecule. At least 2.5 million CDR3-containing paired-end reads were obtained from each sample. The Mint cDNA synthesis kit, primed by a TRBC-specific oligonucleotide, was used to synthesize first-strand cDNA from all RNA. Following uracil-DNA glycosylase treatment, all cDNA underwent a first 18-cycle PCR with the universal primers M1SS and BC2_uni_R. The authors' analysis ran thus. For normalization, 1 million high-quality reads, each with a distinct molecular identifier, were randomly selected from each sample. Reads sharing molecular identifiers were discarded rather than binned into consensus sequences. MiTCR, with a Q25 quality threshold and the strictest error-elimination algorithm, was used for CDR3 identification, clonotype clustering and error correction. A nonparametric unseen species model with Euler transformation was used to estimate a lower bound on total TCR beta diversity. The raw public data were reprocessed by TCRdb itself: fastp quality trimming at Q25, MiXCR clonotype calling, in-frame beta chains only. Every distinct CDR3 protein forms one entry, paired with its most common genes and DNA. Here the V and J calls rest on TCRdb's processing, not on the authors' analysis. The sample data list more than 500,000 distinct CDR3 sequences, and about 29% of these were observed just once. The ten largest make up under 4.5% of the sample.

These sequences were also reported in another study, on T cells of mothers and their children. In that second paper, the authors write: Nine systemically healthy Caucasian individuals served as donors, namely three mothers together with their six children. cDNA synthesis consumed the entire amount of extracted RNA, loaded at about 1.5 ug RNA in each 15 ul reaction. In the second PCR, the M1S primer introduced both the sample barcodes and 2-4 random nucleotides. Over 9.5 million TCR beta CDR3 reads came from each mother, compared with about 3.2 million reads from each child. TCR recombination output is similarly shaped by thymic selection in related and unrelated pairs, with a minor effect exerted by inherited differences. Related mother-child pairs always showed normalized repertoire overlap that was slightly higher than in unrelated mother-child pairs, though the difference was never significant. No persistent microchimeric T cell clones were detected, at a sensitivity of 80 to 100 clones per million clonotypes. Deep NGS was used in the study to compare the TCR beta repertoires of mothers and children and to look for features that separate related mother-child pairs from unrelated individuals. On average, the children were about 12 +/- 4 years old, while the mothers were about 40 +/- 4 years old. After adapters were ligated using NEBNext reagents, the libraries underwent 100+100 nt paired-end sequencing on an Illumina HiSeq 2000. To prevent cross-contamination, the mother and child libraries were prepared a month apart and were sequenced in separate runs. Each donor had between roughly 450,000 and 2,100,000 distinct TCR beta clonotypes identified. Naive TCR beta clonotypes were estimated from low-frequency clonotypes matched to each donor's FACS-determined naive share, without sorting.

Sequenced sample: blood. This TCR was sampled from a boy aged 2 to 10 in good health.

The CDR3 loop reads CASSKQGPQETQYF. The sequenced DNA: TGTGCCAGCAGTAAACAGGGCCCCCAAGAGACCCAGTACTTC. The chain couples TRBV2 to TRBJ2-5; 6 matching bases give a weak D call of TRBD1. The trim is 5 bases for V and 1 base for J, with a gap of 11 bases between the germline ends. The CDR3 covers 14 residues, taking in both the cysteine and the phenylalanine. Left in the record is the CDR3 DNA by itself, 42 bases read in frame from the first base. In the germline V gene, CDR1 corresponds to SNHLY and CDR2 to FYNNEI.